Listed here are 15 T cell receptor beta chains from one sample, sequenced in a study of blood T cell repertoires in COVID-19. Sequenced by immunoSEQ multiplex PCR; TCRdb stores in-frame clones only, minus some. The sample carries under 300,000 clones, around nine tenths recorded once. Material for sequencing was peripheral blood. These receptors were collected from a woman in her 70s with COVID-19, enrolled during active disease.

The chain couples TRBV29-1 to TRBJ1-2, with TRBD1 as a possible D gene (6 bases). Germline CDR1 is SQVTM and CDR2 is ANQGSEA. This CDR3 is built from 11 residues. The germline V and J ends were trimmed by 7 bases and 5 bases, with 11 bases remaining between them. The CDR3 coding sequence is TGCAGCGCTGGACAGTCTTATGGCTACACCTTC. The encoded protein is CSAGQSYGYTF.

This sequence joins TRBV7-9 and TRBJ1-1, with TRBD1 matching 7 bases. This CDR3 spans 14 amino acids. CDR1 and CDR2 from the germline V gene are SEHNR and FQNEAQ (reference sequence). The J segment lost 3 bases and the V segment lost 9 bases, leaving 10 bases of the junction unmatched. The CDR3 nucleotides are TGTGCCAGTTTTGGAACAGGGGAGGACACTGAAGCTTTCTTT. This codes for CASFGTGEDTEAFF.

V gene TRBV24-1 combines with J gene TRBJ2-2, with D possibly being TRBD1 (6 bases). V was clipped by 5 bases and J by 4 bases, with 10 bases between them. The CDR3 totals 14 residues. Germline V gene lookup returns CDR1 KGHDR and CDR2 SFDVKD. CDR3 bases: TGTGCCACCAGTGGTTACAGGGCCACCGGGGAGCTGTTTTTT. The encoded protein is CATSGYRATGELFF.

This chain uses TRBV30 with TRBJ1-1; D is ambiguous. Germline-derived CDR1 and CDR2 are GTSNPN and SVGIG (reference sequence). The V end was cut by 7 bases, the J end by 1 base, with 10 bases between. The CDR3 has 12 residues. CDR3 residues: CASAGWNTEAFF. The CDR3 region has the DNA TGTGCCTCCGCAGGTTGGAACACTGAAGCTTTCTTT.

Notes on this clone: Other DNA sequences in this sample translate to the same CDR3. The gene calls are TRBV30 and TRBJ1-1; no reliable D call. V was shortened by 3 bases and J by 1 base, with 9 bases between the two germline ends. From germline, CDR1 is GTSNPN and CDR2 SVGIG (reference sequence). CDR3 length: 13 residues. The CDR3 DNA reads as TGTGCCTGGAGCTTGACGGGGAACACTGAAGCTTTCTTT. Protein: CAWSLTGNTEAFF. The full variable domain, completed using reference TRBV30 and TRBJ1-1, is SQTIHQWPATLVQPVGSPLSLECTVEGTSNPNLYWYRQAAGRGLQLLFYSVGIGQISSEVPQNLSASRPQDRQFILSSKKLLLSDSGFYLCAWSLTGNTEAFFGQGTRLTVV.

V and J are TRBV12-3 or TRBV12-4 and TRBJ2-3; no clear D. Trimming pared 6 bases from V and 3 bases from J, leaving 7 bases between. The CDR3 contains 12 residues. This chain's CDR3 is CASSYSTDTQYF. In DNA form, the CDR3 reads TGTGCCAGCAGCTACAGTACAGATACGCAGTATTTT.

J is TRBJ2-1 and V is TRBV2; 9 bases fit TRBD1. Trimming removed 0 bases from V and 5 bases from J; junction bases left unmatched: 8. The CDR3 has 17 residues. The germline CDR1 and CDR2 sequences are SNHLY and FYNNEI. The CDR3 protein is CASSEAPGTGSDNEQFF. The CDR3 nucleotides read TGTGCCAGCAGTGAAGCTCCCGGGACAGGGTCAGACAATGAGCAGTTCTTC.

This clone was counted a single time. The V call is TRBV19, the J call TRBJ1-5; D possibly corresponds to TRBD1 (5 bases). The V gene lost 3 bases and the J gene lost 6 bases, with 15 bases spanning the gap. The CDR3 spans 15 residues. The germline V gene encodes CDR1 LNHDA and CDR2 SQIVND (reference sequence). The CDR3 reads CASSIPRGEGQPQHF. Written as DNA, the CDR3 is TGTGCCAGTAGTATCCCTCGGGGGGAAGGTCAGCCCCAGCATTTT.

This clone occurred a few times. The CDR3 region has the DNA TGCAGCGTTAGGGACAGAGACTCTGGGGCCAACGTCCTGACTTTC. This gives the protein CSVRDRDSGANVLTF. The chain couples TRBV29-1 to TRBJ2-6; 7 positions match TRBD1. The J segment lost 0 bases and the V segment lost 5 bases, leaving 4 bases of the junction unmatched. The germline V gene has CDR1 SQVTM and CDR2 ANQGSEA. The CDR3 runs to 15 residues.

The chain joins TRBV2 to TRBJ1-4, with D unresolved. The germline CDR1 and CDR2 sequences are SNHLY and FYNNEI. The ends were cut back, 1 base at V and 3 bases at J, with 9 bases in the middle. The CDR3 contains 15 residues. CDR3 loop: CASSEGWAPNEKLFF. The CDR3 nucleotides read TGTGCCAGCAGTGAAGGGTGGGCACCTAATGAAAAACTGTTTTTT. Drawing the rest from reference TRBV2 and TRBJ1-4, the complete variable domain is EPEVTQTPSHQVTQMGQEVILRCVPISNHLYFYWYRQILGQKVEFLVSFYNNEISEKSEIFDDQFSVERPDGSNFTLKIRSTKLEDSAMYFCASSEGWAPNEKLFFGSGTQLSVL.

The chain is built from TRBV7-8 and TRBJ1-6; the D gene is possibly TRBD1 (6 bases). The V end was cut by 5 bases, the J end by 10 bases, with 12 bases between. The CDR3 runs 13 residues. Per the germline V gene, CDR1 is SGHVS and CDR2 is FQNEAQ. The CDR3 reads CASSRGAESPLHF. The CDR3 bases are TGTGCCAGCAGCCGGGGGGCAGAATCACCCCTCCACTTT.

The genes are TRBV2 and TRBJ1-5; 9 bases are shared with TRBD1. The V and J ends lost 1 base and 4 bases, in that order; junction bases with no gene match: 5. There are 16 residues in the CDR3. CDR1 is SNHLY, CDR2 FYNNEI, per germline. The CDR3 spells CASSEGDRVGNQPQHF. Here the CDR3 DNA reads TGTGCCAGCAGTGAAGGGGACAGGGTAGGAAATCAGCCCCAGCATTTT.

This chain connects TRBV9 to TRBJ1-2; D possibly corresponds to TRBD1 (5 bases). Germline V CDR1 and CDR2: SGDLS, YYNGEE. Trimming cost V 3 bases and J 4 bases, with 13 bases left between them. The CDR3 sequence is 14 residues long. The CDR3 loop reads CASSDQGGLYGYTF. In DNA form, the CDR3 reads TGTGCCAGCAGCGACCAGGGAGGGCTCTATGGCTACACCTTC.

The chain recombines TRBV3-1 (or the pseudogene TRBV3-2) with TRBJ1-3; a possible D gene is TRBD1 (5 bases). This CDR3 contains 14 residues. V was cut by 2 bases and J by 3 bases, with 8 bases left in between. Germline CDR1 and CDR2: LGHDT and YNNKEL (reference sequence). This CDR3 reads CASSQCRVGNTIYF. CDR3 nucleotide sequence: TGTGCCAGCAGCCAATGCAGGGTTGGAAACACCATATATTTT.

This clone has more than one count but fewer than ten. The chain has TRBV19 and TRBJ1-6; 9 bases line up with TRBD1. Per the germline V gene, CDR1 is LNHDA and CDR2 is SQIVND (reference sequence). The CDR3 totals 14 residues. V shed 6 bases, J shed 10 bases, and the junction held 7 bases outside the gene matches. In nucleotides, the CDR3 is TGTGCCAGTAGCACGGGACAGGGCCTGTCACCCCTCCACTTT. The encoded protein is CASSTGQGLSPLHF.